Listed here are 23 T cell receptor beta chains from one sample, sequenced in a study of OX40 agonist ivuxolimab in advanced cancers. Method: immunoSEQ multiplex PCR; TCRdb's copy keeps in-frame clones and lacks some. The table lists some 85,000 clones, around nine tenths of them singletons. Sequencing used CD4+ or CD8+ T cells sorted from blood, obtained in a trial of the OX40 agonist ivuxolimab. Receptors were obtained from an adult with an advanced solid tumor such as melanoma, head and neck, liver or kidney cancer.

The chain combines TRBV2 with TRBJ2-5, with D perhaps TRBD1 or TRBD2 (5 bases each). There are 13 residues in the CDR3. Germline-derived CDR1 and CDR2 are SNHLY and FYNNEI. Between the trimmed V and J ends, which lost 6 bases and 5 bases, there was a span of 13 bases. CDR3 coding DNA: TGTGCCAGCAGGGGGACCGTCGGGGAGACCCAGTACTTC. Amino acids: CASRGTVGETQYF.

The chain joins TRBV18 to TRBJ2-1; D gene ambiguous. The CDR3 extends over 16 amino acids. Trimming removed 0 bases at V and 0 bases at J, with 9 bases between. CDR1 is KGHSH and CDR2 is LQKENI in the germline V gene. This chain's CDR3 is CASSPPATSSYNEQFF. The CDR3 DNA reads as TGTGCCAGCTCACCACCGGCTACCAGCTCCTACAATGAGCAGTTCTTC.

The chain uses TRBV7-2 and TRBJ1-5, with D possibly being TRBD1 (5 bases). The CDR3 extends over 15 amino acids. The V gene's germline CDR1 is SGHTA and CDR2 FQGNSA. V was pared by 5 bases and J by 1 base, with 12 bases between. The CDR3 loop is CASSPTVTSNQPQHF. DNA of the CDR3: TGTGCCAGCAGCCCGACAGTGACGAGCAATCAGCCCCAGCATTTT.

The chain joins TRBV5-6 to TRBJ1-6; perhaps TRBD1 as D (5 bases). The CDR3 is 15 residues long. The V and J ends lost 0 bases and 9 bases respectively, with 13 bases between them. Germline CDR1 reads SGHDT; CDR2 reads YYEEEE. The CDR3 nucleotides read TGTGCCAGCAGCTTGGTAGGGGTCATCATTTCACCCCTCCACTTT. It specifies CASSLVGVIISPLHF.

The chain uses TRBV7-2 and TRBJ1-6; no clear D. Germline-derived CDR1 and CDR2 are SGHTA and FQGNSA. CDR3 length: 17 amino acids. Trimming left V 1 base short and J 7 bases short, with 17 bases between. This CDR3 is CASSLEEAAARNSPLHF. In DNA, the CDR3 is TGTGCCAGCAGCTTAGAAGAGGCAGCCGCGAGGAATTCACCCCTCCACTTT. The full variable domain, its missing parts supplied by reference TRBV7-2 and TRBJ1-6, is GAGVSQSPSNKVTEKGKDVELRCDPISGHTALYWYRQSLGQGLEFLIYFQGNSAPDKSGLPSDRFSAERTGGSVSTLTIQRTQQEDSAVYLCASSLEEAAARNSPLHFGNGTRLTVT.

The J gene is TRBJ2-5, the V gene TRBV5-1, with 9 bases aligning to TRBD1. Germline values: CDR1 SGHRS, CDR2 YFSETQ. The CDR3 spans 18 residues. V gave up 4 bases and J gave up 11 bases; unmatched junction bases: 24. CDR3 nucleotide sequence: TGCGCCAGCAGCCCCTCCAGCGAATCGGGACAGGGAAAACGGGAGCAGTACTTC. Residues: CASSPSSESGQGKREQYF. Full variable domain (remainder filled in from reference TRBV5-1 and TRBJ2-5): KAGVTQTPRYLIKTRGQQVTLSCSPISGHRSVSWYQQTPGQGLQFLFEYFSETQRNKGNFPGRFSGRQFSNSRSEMNVSTLELGDSALYLCASSPSSESGQGKREQYFGPGTRLLVL.

The gene calls are TRBV25-1 and TRBJ1-1, with D possibly TRBD1 on 5 matching bases. The CDR3 loop spans 16 amino acids. Trimming removed 0 bases at V and 5 bases at J, with 16 bases between. Germline V lookup: CDR1 MGHDK, CDR2 SYGVNS. CDR3 sequence: CASSEYNGQGRTEAFF. CDR3 DNA sequence: TGTGCCAGCAGTGAATATAATGGGCAGGGAAGAACTGAAGCTTTCTTT.

The genes are TRBV6-5 and TRBJ2-7, with a possible D match to TRBD1 (6 bases). The V end lost 0 bases, the J end lost 3 bases, and 9 bases lay between the germline ends. The germline V gene encodes CDR1 MNHEY and CDR2 SVGAGI. The CDR3 has 14 residues. CDR3 coding DNA: TGTGCCAGCAGTTACTCCAGGGGATTCTACGAGCAGTACTTC. Its protein product is CASSYSRGFYEQYF.

V is TRBV9 and J is TRBJ1-6, with a possible D match to TRBD1 (6 bases). Deletions cut 0 bases from V and 11 bases from J, with 24 bases between. Germline loops: CDR1 SGDLS, CDR2 YYNGEE. This CDR3 spans 18 amino acids. This chain's CDR3 is CASSVGFGGVRGGTPLHF. For the CDR3, the DNA is TGTGCCAGCAGCGTAGGTTTTGGGGGAGTGCGAGGGGGGACACCCCTCCACTTT.

The V and J genes are TRBV19 and TRBJ2-1, with a possible D match to TRBD1 (5 bases). The germline V and J ends were trimmed by 5 bases and 0 bases, with 14 bases remaining between them. This CDR3 is built from 16 residues. CDR1 LNHDA and CDR2 SQIVND come from the germline V gene (reference sequence). As DNA, the CDR3 is TGTGCCAGTAGTGGACGACAGAGTAGCTCCTACAATGAGCAGTTCTTC. Translated, it gives CASSGRQSSSYNEQFF.

This chain joins TRBV5-1 and TRBJ2-7, with TRBD2 matching 12 bases. Germline assignment: CDR1 SGHRS and CDR2 YFSETQ. J gave up 9 bases and V 4 bases, and 11 bases lay outside the gene matches. CDR3 length: 15 residues. CDR3 loop: CASSVSSGGALWQYF. CDR3 in DNA: TGCGCCAGCAGCGTATCTAGCGGGGGGGCCTTATGGCAGTACTTC. The full variable domain, with the rest looked up from reference TRBV5-1 and TRBJ2-7, is KAGVTQTPRYLIKTRGQQVTLSCSPISGHRSVSWYQQTPGQGLQFLFEYFSETQRNKGNFPGRFSGRQFSNSRSEMNVSTLELGDSALYLCASSVSSGGALWQYFGPGTRLTVT.

The chain recombines TRBV7-2 with TRBJ2-5; D gene uncertain. The CDR3 has 15 residues. Trimming left V 2 bases short and J 0 bases short, with 10 bases between. From germline, CDR1 is SGHTA and CDR2 FQGNSA. The CDR3 region has the DNA TGTGCCAGCAGCTTAACGAGCCTGTACCAAGAGACCCAGTACTTC. This translates into CASSLTSLYQETQYF.

J is TRBJ1-6 and V is TRBV9; D is unresolved. The germline V and J ends were trimmed by 3 bases and 6 bases, with 7 bases remaining between them. The CDR3 runs 13 residues. Germline V gene lookup returns CDR1 SGDLS and CDR2 YYNGEE. CDR3 sequence reads: CASSAGGNSPLHF. CDR3 bases: TGTGCCAGCAGCGCGGGTGGTAATTCACCCCTCCACTTT. The full variable domain, completed using reference TRBV9 and TRBJ1-6, is DSGVTQTPKHLITATGQRVTLRCSPRSGDLSVYWYQQSLDQGLQFLIQYYNGEERAKGNILERFSAQQFPDLHSELNLSSLELGDSALYFCASSAGGNSPLHFGNGTRLTVT.

V gene TRBV7-9 combines with J gene TRBJ1-2; 8 bases match TRBD1. This CDR3 region has 17 residues. J was trimmed by 6 bases and V by 0 bases; bases with no gene match: 12. Per the germline V gene, CDR1 is SEHNR and CDR2 is FQNEAQ (reference sequence). CDR3 region: CASSLATLRTGFNGYTF. The CDR3, as DNA: TGTGCCAGCAGCTTAGCGACCCTGCGGACAGGGTTTAATGGCTACACCTTC.

V is TRBV6-5 and J is TRBJ1-1, with no clear D. The CDR3 runs to 13 residues. Trimming removed 7 bases from V and 3 bases from J, with 12 bases in between. Germline V gives CDR1 MNHEY, CDR2 SVGAGI. CDR3 nucleotides: TGTGCCAGCAAAATGGGTCGGTACACTGAAGCTTTCTTT. The encoded protein is CASKMGRYTEAFF.

The chain has TRBV2 and TRBJ2-7; tentatively, D is TRBD1 (5 bases). Trimming removed 2 bases from V and 5 bases from J, with 13 bases in between. The CDR3 totals 14 residues. Germline CDR1 and CDR2: SNHLY and FYNNEI. The CDR3 DNA reads TGTGCCAGCAGTGAACGACGGCAGGGCAACGAGCAGTACTTC. Protein sequence: CASSERRQGNEQYF.

This chain connects TRBV18 to TRBJ1-1; the D is unclear. CDR3 length: 10 amino acids. Germline CDR1 reads KGHSH; CDR2 reads LQKENI. V shed 9 bases and J shed 6 bases, with 8 bases lying between them. The CDR3 loop reads CARFLPEAFF. CDR3 coding DNA: TGTGCCAGGTTCCTGCCTGAAGCTTTCTTT. The whole variable domain, filled in from reference TRBV18 and TRBJ1-1, reads NAGVMQNPRHLVRRRGQEARLRCSPMKGHSHVYWYRQLPEEGLKFMVYLQKENIIDESGMPKERFSAEFPKEGPSILRIQQVVRGDSAAYFCARFLPEAFFGQGTRLTVV.

The V and J genes are TRBV5-1 and TRBJ2-3; 9 positions agree with TRBD1. CDR1 SGHRS and CDR2 YFSETQ come from the germline V gene. CDR3 length: 15 residues. The V segment lost 3 bases and the J segment 3 bases; nucleotides outside the gene matches: 5. CDR3 DNA: TGCGCCAGCAGCTCTTACAGGGGGCTAACAGATACGCAGTATTTT. Protein product: CASSSYRGLTDTQYF.

This rearrangement joins TRBV15 to TRBJ2-2; TRBD2 might be the D (5 bases). V lost 0 bases, J lost 7 bases, and 12 bases lay in between. Germline CDR1 and CDR2: LNHNV and YYDKDF (reference sequence). The CDR3 is 15 residues long. Here the CDR3 reads CATSREGRAGGELFF. The DNA of the CDR3 is TGTGCCACCAGCAGAGAAGGGCGGGCCGGCGGGGAGCTGTTTTTT.

The rearrangement uses TRBV5-1 and TRBJ2-2; 8 bases align to TRBD2. V dropped 6 bases and J dropped 4; count of bases not matched to a gene: 5. The CDR3 contains 14 residues. Per germline, CDR1 SGHRS and CDR2 YFSETQ. The CDR3 region has the DNA TGCGCCAGCACAATTAGCGGGGTCACCGGGGAGCTGTTTTTT. Its translation: CASTISGVTGELFF.

Points on this clone: Mismatch with germline at one junction end may stem from a read error. The V and J genes are TRBV9 and TRBJ2-3; 9 bases match TRBD2. The CDR3 is 12 residues long. Germline CDR1 reads SGDLS; CDR2 reads YYNGEE. CDR3 coding DNA: TGCGCCAGCGGGGGGAGCACAGATACGCAGTATTTT. Its protein product is CASGGSTDTQYF.

This sequence joins TRBV4-2 and TRBJ2-1, with 13 nucleotides matching TRBD2. The CDR3 extends over 19 amino acids. The ends lost 2 bases at V and 8 bases at J; junction bases unmatched: 15. CDR1 and CDR2 from the germline V gene are LGHNA and YNFKEQ. CDR3 residues: CASSQIWAPGTSGNDEQFF. As DNA, the CDR3 is TGTGCCAGCAGCCAAATCTGGGCCCCCGGGACTAGCGGGAACGATGAGCAGTTCTTC.

The V call is TRBV4-2, the J call TRBJ2-7, with D perhaps assigned TRBD1 or TRBD2 (5 bases each). The CDR3 consists of 15 residues. Trimming stripped 0 bases from V and 1 base from J, with 10 bases between. Germline loops: CDR1 LGHNA, CDR2 YNFKEQ. The CDR3 reads CASSQEGDPSYEQYF. CDR3 nucleotides: TGTGCCAGCAGCCAAGAGGGGGACCCATCCTACGAGCAGTACTTC.